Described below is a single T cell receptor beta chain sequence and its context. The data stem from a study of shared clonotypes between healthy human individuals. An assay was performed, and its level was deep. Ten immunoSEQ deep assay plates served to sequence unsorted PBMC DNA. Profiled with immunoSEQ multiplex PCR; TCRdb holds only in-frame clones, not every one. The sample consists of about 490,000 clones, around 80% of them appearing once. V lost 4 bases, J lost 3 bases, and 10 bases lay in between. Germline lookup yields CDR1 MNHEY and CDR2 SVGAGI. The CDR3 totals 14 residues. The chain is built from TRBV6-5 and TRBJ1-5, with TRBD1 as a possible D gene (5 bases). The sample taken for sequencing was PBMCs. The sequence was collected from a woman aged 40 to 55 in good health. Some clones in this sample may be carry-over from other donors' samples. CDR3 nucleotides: TGTGCCAGCAGTTCCGGGACCATCAATCAGCCCCAGCATTTT. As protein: CASSSGTINQPQHF.